The 26 T cell receptor beta chains below come from one sample, sequenced in a study of identical twins. TCRdb reanalysed the 5' RACE reads using MiXCR and keeps one entry per CDR3 protein. The sample yields more than 400,000 distinct CDR3 sequences, roughly 15% seen once. This sample also appeared in a second study, on yellow fever vaccine responses in identical twins.

The sequencing input was CD4+ T cells sorted from blood. The receptor set was obtained from a woman between 18 and 29 years old in good health.

This clonotype was recorded a few times. The V call is TRBV2, the J call TRBJ2-1; 8 nucleotides align to TRBD1. V dropped 1 base and J dropped 4; count of bases not matched to a gene: 12. CDR3 length equals 18 residues. Germline lookup yields CDR1 SNHLY and CDR2 FYNNEI. CDR3 nucleotide sequence: TGTGCCAGCAGTGAAGACCTTCGGACAGGGAAGGGATACAATGAGCAGTTCTTC. Translating gives CASSEDLRTGKGYNEQFF.

In its sample, this clonotype was seen a few times. The V gene is TRBV29-1, the J gene TRBJ1-5; maybe TRBD1 (5 bases). V lost 4 bases, J lost 5 bases, and 15 bases lay in between. The length of the CDR3 is 14 residues. Germline lookup yields CDR1 SQVTM and CDR2 ANQGSEA. In DNA, the CDR3 is TGCAGCGTTGCCCTGGGGACGGCGGATCAGCCCCAGCATTTT. Translating it yields CSVALGTADQPQHF.

The genes are TRBV28 and TRBJ2-3; 12 nucleotides agree with TRBD2. V lost 5 bases and J lost 5; bases outside the gene matches: 5. Per the germline V gene, CDR1 is MDHEN and CDR2 is SYDVKM. The CDR3 length is 15 residues. The CDR3 sequence is CASSRTSGKRDTQYF. CDR3 DNA: TGTGCCAGCAGTCGGACTAGCGGGAAAAGAGATACGCAGTATTTT.

Concerning this clonotype itself: This may be a read error, as it is one base from a much larger clone. The chain has TRBV5-1 and TRBJ2-2; D might be TRBD1 (6 bases). The CDR3 has 16 residues. From germline, CDR1 is SGHRS and CDR2 YFSETQ. The V end lost 4 bases, the J end lost 1 base, and 14 bases lay between the germline ends. The CDR3 protein is CASSAYGGLNTGELFF. CDR3 nucleotide sequence: TGCGCCAGCAGCGCTTATGGGGGCTTGAACACCGGGGAGCTGTTTTTT.

The chain is built from TRBV6-5 and TRBJ2-1, with TRBD2 matching over 11 bases. This CDR3 is 16 amino acids long. V gave up 4 bases and J gave up 7 bases; unmatched junction bases: 9. Germline V gene lookup returns CDR1 MNHEY and CDR2 SVGAGI. CDR3 residues: CASSFYRLAGLNEQFF. The CDR3 nucleotides are TGTGCCAGCAGTTTTTATCGACTAGCGGGATTAAATGAGCAGTTCTTC.

This chain uses TRBV24-1 with TRBJ2-2, with D perhaps TRBD1 or TRBD2 (6 bases each). This CDR3 has 14 amino acids. CDR1 is KGHDR and CDR2 is SFDVKD in the germline V gene. Trimming took 5 bases from V and 5 from J, leaving 11 bases between them. The CDR3 spells CATSVRGRTGELFF. In DNA form, the CDR3 reads TGTGCCACCAGTGTTCGGGGGCGGACCGGGGAGCTGTTTTTT.

The chain uses TRBV5-1 and TRBJ2-3, with 13 bases identical to TRBD2. The V and J ends lost 2 bases and 1 base, in that order; junction bases with no gene match: 4. The CDR3 contains 17 residues. Germline assignment: CDR1 SGHRS and CDR2 YFSETQ. As DNA, the CDR3 is TGCGCCAGCAGCTTCGGGACTAGCGGGGTACGCACAGATACGCAGTATTTT. Amino acids: CASSFGTSGVRTDTQYF.

This rearrangement joins TRBV10-2 to TRBJ2-1; maybe TRBD1 (6 bases). Germline CDR1 is WSHSY and CDR2 is SAAADI. V dropped 4 bases and J dropped 0 bases, with 10 bases sitting between them. CDR3 size: 15 residues. CDR3: CASSGGQRSYNEQFF. Here the CDR3 DNA reads TGCGCCAGCAGTGGAGGACAGCGCTCCTACAATGAGCAGTTCTTC.

This chain uses TRBV7-2 with TRBJ2-7; 7 positions match TRBD1. V lost 4 bases, J lost 5 bases, and 5 bases stayed unmatched. Germline V gives CDR1 SGHTA, CDR2 FQGNSA. The CDR3 covers 13 residues. This chain's CDR3 is CASSSSQGDEQYF. In DNA, the CDR3 is TGTGCCAGCAGCTCGTCGCAGGGGGACGAGCAGTACTTC.

This clonotype occurred a few times. The chain carries TRBV10-3 and TRBJ2-7; perhaps TRBD2 as D (6 bases). The germline V and J ends were trimmed by 6 bases and 3 bases, with 15 bases remaining between them. The germline V gene has CDR1 ENHRY and CDR2 SYGVKD. The CDR3 spans 14 residues. CDR3 region: CAIRSTEGGYEQYF. CDR3 sequence (DNA): TGTGCCATCAGGTCTACGGAGGGTGGCTACGAGCAGTACTTC.

This clonotype was seen more than once but under ten times. CDR3 loop: CASSPGGGRVYGYTF. CDR3 coding DNA: TGTGCCAGCAGTCCCGGGGGGGGGCGGGTCTATGGCTACACCTTC. The rearrangement uses TRBV12-3 or TRBV12-4 and TRBJ1-2, with D possibly TRBD1 on 6 matching bases. This CDR3 comprises 15 residues. Trimming took 5 bases from V and 4 from J, leaving 17 bases between them.

This clonotype has only one observation. The chain uses TRBV18 and TRBJ1-3, with 7 bases aligning to TRBD1. The CDR3 runs 19 residues. CDR1 and CDR2 from the germline V gene are KGHSH and LQKENI. V was clipped by 5 bases and J by 0 bases; unmatched bases: 16. CDR3 DNA: TGTGCCAGCTCATGGGGACAGCGGGTCGGTTCAAGCTCTGGAAACACCATATATTTT. It specifies CASSWGQRVGSSSGNTIYF.

J is TRBJ1-1 and V is TRBV7-9; D remains unclear. In germline, CDR1 is SEHNR, CDR2 FQNEAQ (reference sequence). The CDR3 loop spans 14 amino acids. Trimming removed 7 bases from V and 2 bases from J, with 14 bases in between. CDR3 DNA: TGTGCCAGCACCTCGTGGGGTGAAAACACTGAAGCTTTCTTT. Amino acid sequence: CASTSWGENTEAFF.

This clonotype appeared a few times. The chain is built from TRBV29-1 and TRBJ2-3; 7 bases match TRBD1. Germline CDR1 is SQVTM and CDR2 is ANQGSEA. V shed 4 bases, J shed 0 bases, and the junction held 7 bases outside the gene matches. This CDR3 is built from 15 residues. CDR3 sequence reads: CSVVGTALSTDTQYF. CDR3 nucleotide sequence: TGCAGCGTTGTCGGGACAGCACTCAGCACAGATACGCAGTATTTT.

The chain is built from TRBV19 and TRBJ1-4, with 7 bases aligning to TRBD1. Trimming took 8 bases from V and 8 from J; bases not matched to a gene: 8. Germline CDR1 is LNHDA and CDR2 is SQIVND (reference sequence). This CDR3 is built from 13 residues. CDR3 protein: CASRGGLGEKLFF. DNA of the CDR3: TGTGCCAGTCGAGGGGGCCTAGGAGAAAAACTGTTTTTT.

This clonotype has more than one count but fewer than ten. V gene TRBV15 combines with J gene TRBJ2-7, with D unresolved. The CDR3 runs to 13 residues. In germline, CDR1 is LNHNV, CDR2 YYDKDF (reference sequence). The V end was cut by 0 bases, the J end by 2 bases, with 5 bases between. The CDR3 reads CATSRDPTYEQYV. The CDR3 nucleotides read TGTGCCACCAGCAGAGACCCCACCTACGAGCAGTACGTC.

Ten or more counts support this clonotype. This chain connects TRBV9 to TRBJ2-1, with 11 bases fitting TRBD2. This CDR3 is 16 amino acids long. J gave up 0 bases and V 3 bases, and 2 bases lay outside the gene matches. The germline CDR1 and CDR2 sequences are SGDLS and YYNGEE. CDR3 sequence: CASSGLAGHSYNEQFF. CDR3 coding DNA: TGTGCCAGCAGCGGACTAGCGGGACACTCCTACAATGAGCAGTTCTTC.

The chain combines TRBV5-1 with TRBJ2-2, with D perhaps TRBD2 (7 bases). V was cut by 3 bases and J by 6 bases, with 18 bases left in between. This CDR3 contains 16 residues. Germline V CDR1 and CDR2: SGHRS, YFSETQ. CDR3 sequence (DNA): TGCGCCAGCAGCTGGGGGGGCGTCACCGGGCCCGGGGAGCTGTTTTTT. Translating it yields CASSWGGVTGPGELFF.

This clonotype was detected ten times or more. The chain is built from TRBV27 and TRBJ1-1; 9 bases are shared with TRBD1. Germline CDR1 is MNHEY and CDR2 is SMNVEV (reference sequence). The ends lost 2 bases at V and 0 bases at J; junction bases unmatched: 1. CDR3 length equals 15 residues. The CDR3 is CASSLRTGVNTEAFF. The CDR3 bases are TGTGCCAGCAGTTTAAGGACAGGGGTGAACACTGAAGCTTTCTTT.

The chain recombines TRBV7-2 with TRBJ2-7, with D perhaps assigned TRBD1 or TRBD2 (5 bases each). The germline CDR1 and CDR2 sequences are SGHTA and FQGNSA. Trimming pared 1 base from V and 3 bases from J, leaving 16 bases between. The length of the CDR3 is 16 residues. CDR3 bases: TGTGCCAGCAGCTTAGGCCCGGGACCTTCGGGCTACGAGCAGTACTTC. The encoded protein is CASSLGPGPSGYEQYF. Based on the CDR3 plus reference TRBV7-2 and TRBJ2-7, the full variable domain is GAGVSQSPSNKVTEKGKDVELRCDPISGHTALYWYRQSLGQGLEFLIYFQGNSAPDKSGLPSDRFSAERTGGSVSTLTIQRTQQEDSAVYLCASSLGPGPSGYEQYFGPGTRLTVT.

The sample holds a few counts of this clonotype. V is TRBV10-3 and J is TRBJ2-3, with TRBD2 matching over 10 bases. The CDR3 spans 17 residues. J was trimmed by 2 bases and V by 7 bases; bases with no gene match: 12. Germline V gene sequence: CDR1 ENHRY, CDR2 SYGVKD. Written as DNA, the CDR3 is TGTGCCATCAAGGCCGGACTAGCGGTCACACACACAGATACGCAGTATTTT. Protein: CAIKAGLAVTHTDTQYF.

This clonotype was observed a handful of times. The gene calls are TRBV5-1 and TRBJ2-1; 13 bases are shared with TRBD2. The junction had 4 bases not matched to a gene; V was cut back by 8 bases and J by 2 bases. CDR3 length: 15 residues. From germline, CDR1 is SGHRS and CDR2 YFSETQ. The CDR3 bases are TGCGCCAGTCGGACTAGCGGGAGCCCCTACAATGAGCAGTTCTTC. Residues: CASRTSGSPYNEQFF.

This clonotype showed up just a few times. The genes are TRBV5-1 and TRBJ2-3, with D maybe TRBD2 (6 bases). CDR3 length equals 13 residues. Germline V gene lookup returns CDR1 SGHRS and CDR2 YFSETQ. The V end lost 2 bases, the J end lost 6 bases, and 10 bases lay between the germline ends. The CDR3 protein is CASSFAGKDTQYF. Here the CDR3 DNA reads TGCGCCAGCAGCTTCGCGGGGAAGGATACGCAGTATTTT.

The CDR3 nucleotides are TGTGCCAGCAGCTTGACTAGCGGGGGGGGAAGCATTCAGTACTTC. Its translation: CASSLTSGGGSIQYF. The chain employs TRBV7-9 and TRBJ2-4, with 14 nucleotides matching TRBD2. From germline, CDR1 is SEHNR and CDR2 FQNEAQ (reference sequence). The CDR3 length is 15 residues. J gave up 9 bases and V 3 bases, and 4 bases lay outside the gene matches.

This chain links TRBV12-3 or TRBV12-4 with TRBJ2-7; a weak D match, TRBD1 (5 bases). The CDR3 runs 14 residues. The germline V and J ends were trimmed by 6 bases and 3 bases, with 15 bases remaining between them. The CDR3 protein is CASSQRRTNYEQYF. The CDR3 DNA follows: TGTGCCAGCAGCCAACGGCGGACAAACTACGAGCAGTACTTC.

The genes are TRBV20-1 and TRBJ2-5, with 7 bases identical to TRBD2. Germline V gene sequence: CDR1 DFQATT, CDR2 SNEGSKA (reference sequence). With V trimmed by 3 bases and J by 5 bases, 9 bases remained unmatched. This CDR3 has 14 residues. This CDR3 reads CSASSPGGGETQYF. The CDR3 DNA reads as TGCAGTGCTAGCTCCCCGGGAGGAGGGGAGACCCAGTACTTC.